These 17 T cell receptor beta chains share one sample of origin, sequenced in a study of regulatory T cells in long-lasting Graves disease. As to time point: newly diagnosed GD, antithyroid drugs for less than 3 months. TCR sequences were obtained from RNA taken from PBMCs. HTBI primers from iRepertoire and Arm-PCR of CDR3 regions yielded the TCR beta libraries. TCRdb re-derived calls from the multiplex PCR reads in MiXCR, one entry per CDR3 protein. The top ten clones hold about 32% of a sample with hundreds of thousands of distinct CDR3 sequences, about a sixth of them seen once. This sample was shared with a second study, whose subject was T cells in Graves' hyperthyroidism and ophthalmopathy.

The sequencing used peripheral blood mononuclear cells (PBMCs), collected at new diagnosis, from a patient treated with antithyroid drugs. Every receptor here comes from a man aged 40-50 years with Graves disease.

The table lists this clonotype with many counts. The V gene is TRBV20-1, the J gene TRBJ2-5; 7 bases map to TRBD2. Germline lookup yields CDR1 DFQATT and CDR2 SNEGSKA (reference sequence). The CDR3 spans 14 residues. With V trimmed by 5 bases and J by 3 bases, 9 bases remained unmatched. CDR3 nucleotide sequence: TGCAGTGCTGAAGAACCGGGACTAAAAGAGACCCAGTACTTC. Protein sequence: CSAEEPGLKETQYF.

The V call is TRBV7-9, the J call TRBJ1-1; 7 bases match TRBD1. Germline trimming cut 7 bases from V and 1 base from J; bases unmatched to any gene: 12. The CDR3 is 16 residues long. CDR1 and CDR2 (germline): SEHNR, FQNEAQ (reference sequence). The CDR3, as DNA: TGTGCCAGCAACAGATATCCTGGGACAGCGAACACTGAAGCTTTCTTT. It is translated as CASNRYPGTANTEAFF.

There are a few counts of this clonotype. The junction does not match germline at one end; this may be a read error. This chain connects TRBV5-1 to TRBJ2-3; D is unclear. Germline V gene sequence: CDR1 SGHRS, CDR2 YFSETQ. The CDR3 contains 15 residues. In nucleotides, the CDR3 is TGCACCAGCAGCTTGGTGTCTTCTACCACAGATACGCAGTATTTT. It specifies CTSSLVSSTTDTQYF.

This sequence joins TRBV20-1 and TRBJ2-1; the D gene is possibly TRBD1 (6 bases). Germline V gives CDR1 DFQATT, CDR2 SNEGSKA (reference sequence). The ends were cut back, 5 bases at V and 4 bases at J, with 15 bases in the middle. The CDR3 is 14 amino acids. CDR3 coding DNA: TGCAGTGCTCTAAACAGGGCAGGGTACAATGAGCAGTTCTTC. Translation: CSALNRAGYNEQFF.

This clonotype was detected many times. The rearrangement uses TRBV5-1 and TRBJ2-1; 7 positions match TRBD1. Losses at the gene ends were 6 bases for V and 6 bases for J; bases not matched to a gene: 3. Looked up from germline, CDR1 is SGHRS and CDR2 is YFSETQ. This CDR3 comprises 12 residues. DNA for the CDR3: TGCGCCAGCAAGGCAGGGGGCAATGAGCAGTTCTTC. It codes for CASKAGGNEQFF.

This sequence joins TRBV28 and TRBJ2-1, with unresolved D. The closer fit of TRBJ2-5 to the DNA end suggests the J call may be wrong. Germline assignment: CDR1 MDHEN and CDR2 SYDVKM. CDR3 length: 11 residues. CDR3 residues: CASSTRETQYF. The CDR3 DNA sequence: TGTGCCAGCAGTACCCGAGAGACCCAGTACTTC.

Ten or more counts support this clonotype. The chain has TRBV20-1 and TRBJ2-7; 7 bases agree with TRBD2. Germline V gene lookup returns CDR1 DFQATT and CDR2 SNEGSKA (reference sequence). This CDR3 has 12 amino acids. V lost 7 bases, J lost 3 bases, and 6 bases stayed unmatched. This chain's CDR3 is CSGQREIYEQYF. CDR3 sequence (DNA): TGCAGTGGCCAGCGGGAAATCTACGAGCAGTACTTC.

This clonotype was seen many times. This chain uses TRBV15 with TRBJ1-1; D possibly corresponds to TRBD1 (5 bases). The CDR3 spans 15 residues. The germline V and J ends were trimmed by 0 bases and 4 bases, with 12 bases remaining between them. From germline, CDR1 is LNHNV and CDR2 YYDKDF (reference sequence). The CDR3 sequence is CATSRDRLGGTEAFF. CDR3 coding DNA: TGTGCCACCAGCAGAGATAGGTTGGGGGGCACTGAAGCTTTCTTT.

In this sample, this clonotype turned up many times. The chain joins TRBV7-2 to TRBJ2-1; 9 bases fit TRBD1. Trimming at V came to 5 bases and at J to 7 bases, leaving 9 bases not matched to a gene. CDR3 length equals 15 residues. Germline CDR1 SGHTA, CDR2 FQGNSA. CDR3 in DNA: TGTGCCAGCAGCGTAAACAGGGGGCAGTGGAATGAGCAGTTCTTC. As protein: CASSVNRGQWNEQFF.

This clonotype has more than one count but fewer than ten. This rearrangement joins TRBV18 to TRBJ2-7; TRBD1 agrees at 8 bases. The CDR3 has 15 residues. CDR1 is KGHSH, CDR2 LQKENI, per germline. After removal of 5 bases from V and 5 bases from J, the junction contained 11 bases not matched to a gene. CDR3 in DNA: TGTGCCAGCTCATCGGGGGCCGCAGGGGGCCACGAGCAGTACTTC. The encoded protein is CASSSGAAGGHEQYF.

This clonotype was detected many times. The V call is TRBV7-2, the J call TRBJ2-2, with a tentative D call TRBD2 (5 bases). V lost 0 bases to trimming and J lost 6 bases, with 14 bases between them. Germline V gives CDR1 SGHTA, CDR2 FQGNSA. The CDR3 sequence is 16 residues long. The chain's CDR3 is CASSLAGQGRAGELFF. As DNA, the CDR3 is TGTGCCAGCAGCTTAGCGGGCCAAGGGAGAGCCGGGGAGCTGTTTTTT.

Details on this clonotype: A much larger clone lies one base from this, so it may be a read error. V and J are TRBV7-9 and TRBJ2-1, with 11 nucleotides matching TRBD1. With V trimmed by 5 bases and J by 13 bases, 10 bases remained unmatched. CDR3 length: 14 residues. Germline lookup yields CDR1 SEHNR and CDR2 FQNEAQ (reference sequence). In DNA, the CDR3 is TGTGCCAGCAGCGGACAGGGGGCCCGGGAGACCCAGTTCTTC. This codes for CASSGQGARETQFF.

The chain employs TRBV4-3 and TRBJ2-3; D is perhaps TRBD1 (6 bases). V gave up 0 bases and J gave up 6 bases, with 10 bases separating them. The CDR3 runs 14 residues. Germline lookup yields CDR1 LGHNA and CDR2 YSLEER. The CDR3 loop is CASSQEGQGDTQYF. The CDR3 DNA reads TGCGCCAGCAGCCAAGAGGGGCAGGGGGATACGCAGTATTTT.

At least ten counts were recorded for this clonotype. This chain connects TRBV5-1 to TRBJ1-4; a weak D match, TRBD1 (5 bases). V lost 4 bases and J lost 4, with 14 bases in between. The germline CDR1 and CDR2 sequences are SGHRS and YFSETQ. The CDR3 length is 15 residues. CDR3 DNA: TGCGCCAGCAGCCGACAGCCGGACGGTAATGAAAAACTGTTTTTT. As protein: CASSRQPDGNEKLFF.

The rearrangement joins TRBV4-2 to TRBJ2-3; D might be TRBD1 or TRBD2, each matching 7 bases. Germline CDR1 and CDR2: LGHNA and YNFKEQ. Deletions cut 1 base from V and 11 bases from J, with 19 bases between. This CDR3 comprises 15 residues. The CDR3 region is CASSQGQGEGTEQYF. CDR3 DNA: TGTGCCAGCAGCCAAGGTCAAGGGGAGGGGACAGAGCAGTATTTT.

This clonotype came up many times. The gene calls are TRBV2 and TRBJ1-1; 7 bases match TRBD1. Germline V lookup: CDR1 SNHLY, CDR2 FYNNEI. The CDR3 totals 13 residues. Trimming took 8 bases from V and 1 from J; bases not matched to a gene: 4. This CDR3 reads CASSGDRNTEAFF. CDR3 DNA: TGTGCCAGCTCCGGGGACAGGAACACTGAAGCTTTCTTT.

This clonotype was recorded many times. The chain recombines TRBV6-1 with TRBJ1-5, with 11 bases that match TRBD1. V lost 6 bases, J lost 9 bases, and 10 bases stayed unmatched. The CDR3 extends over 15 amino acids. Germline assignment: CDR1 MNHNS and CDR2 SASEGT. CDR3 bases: TGTGCCAGCAGCCCTTCGGGACAGGGGGGGAGGCCCCAGCATTTT. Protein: CASSPSGQGGRPQHF.